A single sample is the source of the 15 T cell receptor beta chains below, sequenced in a study of T cell repertoires in cytomegalovirus infection. The antigens of these receptors remain unknown. TCRdb recomputed calls from the reads with MiXCR, one row per CDR3 protein. Here the sample spans around 100,000 distinct CDR3 sequences, 30% being singletons. Specimen: CD8+ T cells from cultured PBMCs, collected from culture after CMV antigen stimulation. The source of these receptors is a human donor in good health (CMV status not recorded). Some clones in this sample may be carry-over from other donors' samples.

This rearrangement joins TRBV11-2 to TRBJ2-7; D not resolved. Germline values: CDR1 SGHAT, CDR2 FQNNGV. The V and J ends lost 9 bases and 0 bases respectively, with 18 bases between them. This CDR3 is 15 amino acids long. This chain's CDR3 is CASAVPLRFSYEQYF. Here the CDR3 DNA reads TGTGCCAGTGCCGTGCCCCTCAGGTTCTCCTACGAGCAGTACTTC.

Only a few counts were recorded for this clonotype. The chain uses TRBV7-9 and TRBJ1-2; D unclear. The CDR3 consists of 12 residues. From germline, CDR1 is SEHNR and CDR2 FQNEAQ (reference sequence). V was clipped by 1 base and J by 7 bases, with 7 bases between them. The CDR3 sequence is CASSLDFAGYTF. The CDR3 DNA follows: TGTGCCAGCAGCTTAGATTTCGCTGGCTACACCTTC.

In its sample, this clonotype was seen many times. The chain recombines TRBV5-6 with TRBJ2-1; D gene ambiguous. V lost 4 bases to trimming and J lost 5 bases, with 13 bases between them. From germline, CDR1 is SGHDT and CDR2 YYEEEE. The CDR3 length is 14 residues. DNA of the CDR3: TGTGCCAGCAGCCCGGACCCCTCGAACAATGAGCAGTTCTTC. Protein product: CASSPDPSNNEQFF.

The chain uses TRBV6-5 and TRBJ1-6; 7 bases fit TRBD1. From germline, CDR1 is MNHEY and CDR2 SVGAGI. The trim removed 2 bases at V and 8 bases at J, leaving 6 bases unmatched. CDR3 size: 15 residues. The CDR3 here is CASSYEGAVDSPLHF. CDR3 bases: TGTGCCAGCAGTTACGAGGGGGCGGTGGATTCACCCCTCCACTTT.

This clonotype has a handful of counts. This sequence joins TRBV28 and TRBJ2-7, with 7 bases aligning to TRBD1. V dropped 5 bases and J dropped 3; count of bases not matched to a gene: 16. Germline CDR1 is MDHEN and CDR2 is SYDVKM. CDR3 length: 17 amino acids. The DNA for the CDR3 is TGTGCCAGCAGTCCCAAATTGGGACAGACGGGAAGCTACGAGCAGTACTTC. This sequence encodes CASSPKLGQTGSYEQYF. Drawing the rest from reference TRBV28 and TRBJ2-7, the complete variable domain is DVKVTQSSRYLVKRTGEKVFLECVQDMDHENMFWYRQDPGLGLRLIYFSYDVKMKEKGDIPEGYSVSREKKERFSLILESASTNQTSMYLCASSPKLGQTGSYEQYFGPGTRLTVT.

The CDR3 DNA is TGTGCCAGCAGCAGAGAGTACCAAGAGACCCAGTACTTC. Its translation is CASSREYQETQYF. The chain joins TRBV7-9 to TRBJ2-5; D gene ambiguous. CDR1 is SEHNR, CDR2 FQNEAQ, per germline (reference sequence). V lost 5 bases to trimming and J lost 0 bases, with 7 bases between them. The CDR3 is 13 residues long.

The gene calls are TRBV5-5 and TRBJ1-1; the D is unclear. The germline CDR1 and CDR2 sequences are SGHKS and YYEKEE (reference sequence). The CDR3 runs 11 residues. The ends were cut back, 5 bases at V and 5 bases at J, with 7 bases in the middle. The CDR3 region has the DNA TGTGCCAGCAGGCTCGAGACTGAAGCTTTCTTT. This gives the protein CASRLETEAFF.

This clonotype was observed many times. The V gene is TRBV27, the J gene TRBJ2-5; 12 positions agree with TRBD2. Germline CDR1 is MNHEY and CDR2 is SMNVEV (reference sequence). Losses at the gene ends were 3 bases for V and 2 bases for J; bases not matched to a gene: 1. The CDR3 length is 15 residues. CDR3 region: CASSLGTSGQETQYF. The DNA for the CDR3 is TGTGCCAGCAGTTTGGGGACTAGCGGGCAAGAGACCCAGTACTTC.

The chain couples TRBV4-1 to TRBJ2-7, with D perhaps given as TRBD1 or TRBD2 (6 bases each). Between the trimmed V and J ends, which lost 0 bases and 5 bases, there was a span of 14 bases. This CDR3 is 15 amino acids long. Germline CDR1 and CDR2: MGHRA and YSYEKL. Written as DNA, the CDR3 is TGCGCCAGCAGCCAAGAACCGGGGGCGGCCCACGAGCAGTACTTC. It yields the protein CASSQEPGAAHEQYF.

This clonotype was detected only once. The chain employs TRBV7-2 and TRBJ2-1; D may be TRBD2 (7 bases). This CDR3 contains 15 residues. In germline, CDR1 is SGHTA, CDR2 FQGNSA. V shed 4 bases and J shed 9 bases, with 19 bases lying between them. The CDR3 DNA reads TGTGCCAGCAGCTGGGAACTAACGGGGGGCTTTGAGCAGTTCTTC. The encoded protein is CASSWELTGGFEQFF.

CDR3: CASSFGDTEAFF. The CDR3 nucleotides are TGTGCCAGCAGCTTCGGGGACACTGAAGCTTTCTTT. The chain combines TRBV7-9 with TRBJ1-1; the D is unclear. The germline V gene has CDR1 SEHNR and CDR2 FQNEAQ (reference sequence). V was clipped by 3 bases and J by 3 bases, with 5 bases between them. This CDR3 region has 12 residues.

This clonotype has ten or more counts. The V and J genes are TRBV12-3 or TRBV12-4 and TRBJ2-4, with 10 bases that match TRBD1. The CDR3 runs to 13 residues. The junction had 2 bases not matched to a gene; V was cut back by 4 bases and J by 8 bases. CDR3 residues: CASSSGQGDIQYF. CDR3 nucleotide sequence: TGTGCCAGCAGTTCCGGACAGGGGGACATTCAGTACTTC.

This chain connects TRBV12-3 or TRBV12-4 to TRBJ1-4; 10 bases are a match to TRBD1. The CDR3 covers 17 residues. With V trimmed by 6 bases and J by 6 bases, 13 bases remained unmatched. The CDR3: CASRLGQGRVGYEKLFF. CDR3 DNA: TGTGCCAGCAGACTGGGACAGGGGAGGGTGGGGTATGAAAAACTGTTTTTT.

The CDR3 reads CASSLGRANEKLFF. In DNA, the CDR3 is TGTGCCAGCAGTTTGGGGAGAGCTAATGAAAAACTGTTTTTT. The V gene is TRBV12-3 or TRBV12-4, the J gene TRBJ1-4; D not resolved. This CDR3 spans 14 amino acids. V gave up 3 bases and J gave up 3 bases, with 8 bases separating them.

The sample holds a few counts of this clonotype. The rearrangement uses TRBV14 and TRBJ2-1; the match to TRBD2 covers 9 bases. Germline CDR1 is SGHDN and CDR2 is FVKESK. The CDR3 runs 16 residues. Trimming at V came to 4 bases and at J to 4 bases, leaving 8 bases not matched to a gene. For the CDR3, the DNA is TGTGCCAGCAGCCGCAAGGGCGGGGGGGCTTACAATGAGCAGTTCTTC. Amino acids: CASSRKGGGAYNEQFF.